This T cell receptor (beta chain) was recovered during a study of blood T cell repertoires in COVID-19. The table came from immunoSEQ multiplex PCR; TCRdb's copy has only in-frame clones and leaves some out. The sample includes approximately 150,000 clones, about 85% of them seen just once. The germline gives CDR1 SGHRS, CDR2 YFSETQ. V lost 4 bases to trimming and J lost 5 bases, with 13 bases between them. The CDR3 is made up of 13 amino acids. The sequence was collected from a human donor with COVID-19, enrolled during active disease. The donor label of this sample is uncertain. The chain couples TRBV5-1 to TRBJ2-7, with unresolved D. The sample taken for sequencing was peripheral blood. This CDR3 is CASSISHEDEQYF. The CDR3 DNA follows: TGCGCCAGCAGCATCTCACACGAGGACGAGCAGTACTTC.